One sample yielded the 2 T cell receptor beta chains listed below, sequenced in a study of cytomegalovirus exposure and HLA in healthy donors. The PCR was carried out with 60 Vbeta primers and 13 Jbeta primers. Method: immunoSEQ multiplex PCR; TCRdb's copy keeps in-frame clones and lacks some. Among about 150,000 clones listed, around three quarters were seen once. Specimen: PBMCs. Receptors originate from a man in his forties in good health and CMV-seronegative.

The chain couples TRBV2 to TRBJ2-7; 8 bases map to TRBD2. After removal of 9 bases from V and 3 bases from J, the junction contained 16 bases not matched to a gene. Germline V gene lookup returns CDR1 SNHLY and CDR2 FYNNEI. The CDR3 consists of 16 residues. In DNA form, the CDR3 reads TGTGCCAGTAGCGGGGCTAGCGGATCCGATAGCTACGAGCAGTACTTC. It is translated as CASSGASGSDSYEQYF. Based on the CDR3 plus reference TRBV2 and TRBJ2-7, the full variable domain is EPEVTQTPSHQVTQMGQEVILRCVPISNHLYFYWYRQILGQKVEFLVSFYNNEISEKSEIFDDQFSVERPDGSNFTLKIRSTKLEDSAMYFCASSGASGSDSYEQYFGPGTRLTVT.

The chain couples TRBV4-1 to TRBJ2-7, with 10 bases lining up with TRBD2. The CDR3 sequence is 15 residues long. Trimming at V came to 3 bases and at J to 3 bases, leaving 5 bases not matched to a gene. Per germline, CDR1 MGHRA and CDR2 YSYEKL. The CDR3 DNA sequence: TGCGCCAGCAGCCACGCTAGCGGGAGCCTCTACGAGCAGTACTTC. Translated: CASSHASGSLYEQYF.